These 23 T cell receptor beta chains were all obtained from the same sample, sequenced in a study of cytomegalovirus exposure and HLA in healthy donors. Use of 60 Vbeta and 13 Jbeta primers characterized the PCR. Sequencing used immunoSEQ multiplex PCR; TCRdb keeps in-frame clones, though not all of them. This table has tens of thousands of clones, 75% to 85% appearing once. The sequenced sample consisted of PBMCs. The receptors were gathered from a man aged 50 to 59 in good health and CMV-seropositive.

Note on this clone: Mismatch with germline at one junction end may stem from a read error. The gene calls are TRBV7-9 and TRBJ2-5, with D perhaps TRBD2 (5 bases). Germline-derived CDR1 and CDR2 are SEHNR and FQNEAQ (reference sequence). CDR3 size: 14 residues. The chain's CDR3 is CARSLVGPRETPYF. The CDR3 DNA is TGTGCCCGCAGCTTAGTTGGTCCGAGGGAGACCCCGTACTTC.

The chain links TRBV27 to TRBJ1-2, with TRBD1 as a possible D gene (5 bases). Looked up from germline, CDR1 is MNHEY and CDR2 is SMNVEV (reference sequence). Trimming took off 6 bases at V and 4 bases at J, with 12 bases between the two ends. The CDR3 runs 13 residues. DNA of the CDR3: TGTGCCAGCAGACTCCAGGGCCTCTATGGCTACACCTTC. This gives the protein CASRLQGLYGYTF.

A few counts support this clone. CDR3 nucleotide sequence: TGCGCCAGCAGCCATTTACTCCGGGACAGGGAAACGCAGTATTTT. Translation gives CASSHLLRDRETQYF. This chain connects TRBV4-1 to TRBJ2-3; 9 nucleotides align to TRBD1. The CDR3 has 15 residues. The V and J ends lost 3 bases and 9 bases, in that order; junction bases with no gene match: 10. The germline CDR1 and CDR2 sequences are MGHRA and YSYEKL.

As for this clone: A junction end diverges from the germline sequence, so it may reflect a read error. This chain joins TRBV6-5 and TRBJ2-1; D is possibly TRBD1 (6 bases). In germline, CDR1 is MNHEY, CDR2 SVGAGI. The length of the CDR3 is 13 residues. The CDR3 protein is CASSYLGDNEQLF. CDR3 coding DNA: TGTGCCAGCAGTTACTTGGGGGACAATGAGCAGCTCTTC.

For the CDR3, the DNA is TGTGCCAGCAGTTACTCCAGATCCTTGGACGAGCAGTACTTC. As protein: CASSYSRSLDEQYF. The V gene is TRBV6-6, the J gene TRBJ2-7; D remains ambiguous. V was shortened by 0 bases and J by 5 bases, with 11 bases between the two germline ends. CDR3 size: 14 residues. The germline V gene has CDR1 MNHNY and CDR2 SVGAGI (reference sequence).

V gene TRBV6-6 combines with J gene TRBJ1-2, with D maybe TRBD1 (6 bases). CDR3 length: 16 residues. Between the trimmed V and J ends, which lost 7 bases and 4 bases, there was a span of 22 bases. CDR1 and CDR2 from the germline V gene are MNHNY and SVGAGI (reference sequence). CDR3 protein: CASTFLGGGLTYGYTF. The CDR3 nucleotides are TGTGCCAGCACTTTCCTTGGGGGGGGCTTGACCTATGGCTACACCTTC.

This clone was seen just once. This chain uses TRBV25-1 with TRBJ1-2; no firm D call. The CDR3 is 13 amino acids. Trimming removed 0 bases at V and 4 bases at J, with 6 bases between. In germline, CDR1 is MGHDK, CDR2 SYGVNS. The CDR3 nucleotides read TGTGCCAGCAGTGAATATCCCAGCTATGGCTACACCTTC. Its protein product is CASSEYPSYGYTF.

This chain links TRBV11-3 with TRBJ2-5, with TRBD1 identical over 10 bases. The CDR3 spans 14 residues. Germline V gene sequence: CDR1 SGHNT, CDR2 YENEEA. Trimming took 4 bases from V and 5 from J; bases not matched to a gene: 4. The CDR3 DNA reads TGTGCCAGCAGCTCGGGACAGGGGCAGGAGACCCAGTACTTC. Encoded protein: CASSSGQGQETQYF.

The J gene is TRBJ1-6, the V gene TRBV27; 12 bases line up with TRBD1. The CDR3 length is 15 residues. Germline lookup yields CDR1 MNHEY and CDR2 SMNVEV (reference sequence). With V trimmed by 3 bases and J by 11 bases, 5 bases remained unmatched. In DNA, the CDR3 is TGTGCCAGCAGTTTCGGGACAGGGGGCGTAACACCCCTCCACTTT. Amino acids: CASSFGTGGVTPLHF.

The CDR3 protein is CASSLAGANTEAFF. The DNA for the CDR3 is TGTGCCAGCAGTTTAGCAGGGGCGAACACTGAAGCTTTCTTT. This chain connects TRBV27 to TRBJ1-1; possible D gene TRBD1, 6 bases. The CDR3 runs to 14 residues. Germline V gene data show CDR1 as MNHEY and CDR2 as SMNVEV (reference sequence). V was pared by 2 bases and J by 1 base, with 8 bases between.

V is TRBV5-1 and J is TRBJ1-1; no clear D. The V gene lost 3 bases and the J gene lost 4 bases, with 13 bases spanning the gap. The CDR3 covers 14 residues. Germline V lookup: CDR1 SGHRS, CDR2 YFSETQ. The CDR3 nucleotides read TGCGCCAGCAGCTCCTTTGGGCCCGGCACTGAAGCTTTCTTT. This encodes CASSSFGPGTEAFF.

This chain connects TRBV7-9 to TRBJ1-4, with TRBD1 matching over 7 bases. The CDR3 contains 17 residues. CDR1 is SEHNR and CDR2 is FQNEAQ in the germline V gene (reference sequence). DNA of the CDR3: TGTTGCAGCAGCTCATGGACAGGAGGTCGCACTAATGAAAAACTGTTTTTT. It codes for CCSSSWTGGRTNEKLFF.

V is TRBV28 and J is TRBJ2-6; D might be TRBD1 (6 bases). The CDR3 is 17 amino acids. Germline V lookup: CDR1 MDHEN, CDR2 SYDVKM. V lost 5 bases and J 0 bases, leaving 14 bases between the germline ends. The CDR3 nucleotides read TGTGCCAGCAGTCGGCAGGGGCCACTCTCTGGGGCCAACGTCCTGACTTTC. Protein product: CASSRQGPLSGANVLTF.

This sequence joins TRBV7-8 and TRBJ1-5; maybe TRBD1 (5 bases). Germline lookup yields CDR1 SGHVS and CDR2 FQNEAQ. CDR3 length: 16 residues. V dropped 1 base and J dropped 1 base, with 11 bases sitting between them. The CDR3 is CASSLEVHRSNQPQHF. The CDR3 DNA reads TGTGCCAGCAGCTTAGAAGTTCACAGGAGCAATCAGCCCCAGCATTTT.

V and J are TRBV29-1 and TRBJ1-4, with TRBD1 matching 10 bases. Trimming cost V 1 base and J 7 bases; bases outside gene matches: 3. Germline-derived CDR1 and CDR2 are SQVTM and ANQGSEA. This CDR3 is built from 14 residues. For the CDR3, the DNA is TGCAGCGTTGAAGTGGGACAGGGGATTGAAAAACTGTTTTTT. Its translation: CSVEVGQGIEKLFF.

The gene calls are TRBV29-1 and TRBJ1-5; D remains unclear. Germline CDR1 SQVTM, CDR2 ANQGSEA. V shed 7 bases and J shed 1 base, with 14 bases lying between them. The length of the CDR3 is 14 residues. The CDR3 is CSAPGKWSNQPQHF. The CDR3 DNA is TGCAGCGCTCCCGGTAAATGGAGCAATCAGCCCCAGCATTTT.

The rearrangement joins TRBV9 to TRBJ1-3, with 11 bases fitting TRBD1. Per germline, CDR1 SGDLS and CDR2 YYNGEE. This CDR3 contains 15 residues. The V gene end was trimmed by 4 bases and the J gene end by 3 bases; junction bases not matched to a gene: 3. DNA of the CDR3: TGTGCCAGCAGCCGGGGGACAGGGGGTGGAAACACCATATATTTT. This encodes CASSRGTGGGNTIYF.

This rearrangement joins TRBV30 to TRBJ1-2, with 11 bases lining up with TRBD1. V gave up 4 bases and J gave up 5 bases; unmatched junction bases: 6. This CDR3 has 14 residues. CDR1 and CDR2 (germline): GTSNPN, SVGIG (reference sequence). The CDR3 sequence is CAWKKGTGGYGYTF. The CDR3, as DNA: TGTGCCTGGAAGAAGGGGACAGGGGGGTATGGCTACACCTTC.

This rearrangement joins TRBV7-4 to TRBJ2-7, with a weak D call TRBD2 (6 bases). Germline assignment: CDR1 SGHVT and CDR2 SQSDAQ. Trimming shortened V by 1 base and J by 9 bases, and 10 bases separated the two germline ends. The CDR3 has 12 residues. In nucleotides, the CDR3 is TGTGCCAGCAGCTTAGTACGGGGGAGGCAGTACTTC. Residues: CASSLVRGRQYF.

The V gene is TRBV7-5, the J gene TRBJ1-4; TRBD1 is taken as the D call from the table, unchecked against the DNA. TRBV7-5 is classified as a pseudogene. The CDR3 covers 16 residues. The CDR3 reads CARSANRGPNREKLFF. CDR3 DNA sequence: TGTGCCAGAAGCGCTAACAGGGGCCCAAATCGGGAAAAACTGTTTTTT.

This chain uses TRBV6-1 with TRBJ1-1; TRBD1 is a possible D gene (5 bases). The CDR3 spans 14 residues. CDR1 and CDR2 (germline): MNHNS, SASEGT. Trimming cost V 7 bases and J 2 bases, with 14 bases left between them. Here the CDR3 reads CASISGGYNTEAFF. CDR3 DNA sequence: TGTGCCAGCATTTCCGGGGGGTATAACACTGAAGCTTTCTTT.

This clone came up once. The chain is built from TRBV30 and TRBJ2-6; tentatively, D is TRBD1 (7 bases). V lost 0 bases to trimming and J lost 0 bases, with 21 bases between them. The CDR3 runs 20 residues. The germline CDR1 and CDR2 sequences are GTSNPN and SVGIG (reference sequence). The CDR3 nucleotides are TGTGCCTGGAGTGTACGTTGGGGCAGGGGGGCACTCTCTGGGGCCAACGTCCTGACTTTC. Its protein is CAWSVRWGRGALSGANVLTF.

With regard to this clone: Without the conserved terminal phenylalanine or tryptophan, this CDR3 likely stems from a read error. J is TRBJ2-7 and V is TRBV27; 8 bases line up with TRBD1. CDR1 is MNHEY and CDR2 is SMNVEV in the germline V gene (reference sequence). V trimming: 6 bases; J trimming: 3 bases; junction bases outside the gene matches: 10. The CDR3 has 15 amino acids. This CDR3 reads CASRPGDRFNYEQYL. The CDR3 DNA is TGTGCCAGCAGACCCGGGGACAGGTTCAACTACGAGCAGTACCTC.